These 32 T cell receptor beta chains came from one sample sequenced in a study of blood T cell repertoires in COVID-19. Clones were sequenced by immunoSEQ multiplex PCR, and TCRdb holds only the in-frame ones, with some missing. This sample has a few hundred thousand clones; 88% occur once, and the top ten carry 8% to 9.5%. The material sequenced was PBMCs or T cells enriched from blood (not recorded which). The receptor set was obtained from a woman aged 55-70 years who had recovered from COVID-19.

This chain's CDR3 is CASSYPGLAGSTDTQYF. The CDR3 nucleotides are TGTGCCAGCAGTTATCCCGGACTAGCGGGGAGCACAGATACGCAGTATTTT. The chain recombines TRBV6-2 or TRBV6-3 with TRBJ2-3; 12 bases align to TRBD2. This CDR3 is built from 17 residues. V shed 3 bases, J shed 0 bases, and the junction held 4 bases outside the gene matches. Germline V gives CDR1 MNHEY, CDR2 SVGEGT.

The chain has TRBV7-8 and TRBJ2-5; the D is unclear. Trimming removed 5 bases at V and 1 base at J, with 8 bases between. The CDR3 spans 13 residues. Per the germline V gene, CDR1 is SGHVS and CDR2 is FQNEAQ. CDR3 sequence reads: CASSVDGQETQYF. In DNA form, the CDR3 reads TGTGCCAGCAGCGTAGACGGCCAAGAGACCCAGTACTTC.

The J gene is TRBJ2-1, the V gene TRBV6-5, with TRBD1 matching over 10 bases. This CDR3 spans 15 amino acids. CDR1 is MNHEY and CDR2 is SVGAGI in the germline V gene. V was clipped by 7 bases and J by 7 bases; unmatched bases: 10. The CDR3 DNA sequence: TGTGCCAGCACCATGTCCCGGGACAGGGGAAATGAGCAGTTCTTC. Translation gives CASTMSRDRGNEQFF.

This sequence joins TRBV27 and TRBJ2-7; possibly TRBD2 for D (6 bases). The CDR3 sequence is 15 residues long. From germline, CDR1 is MNHEY and CDR2 SMNVEV (reference sequence). V was trimmed by 2 bases and J by 0 bases, leaving 11 bases between them. In DNA form, the CDR3 reads TGTGCCAGCAGTTTAGGCGGGGTACACTCCTACGAGCAGTACTTC. As protein: CASSLGGVHSYEQYF.

The V call is TRBV6-5, the J call TRBJ1-4; 7 bases match TRBD1. This CDR3 contains 15 residues. Trimming cost V 6 bases and J 6 bases; bases outside gene matches: 10. CDR1 and CDR2 (germline): MNHEY, SVGAGI. The CDR3 protein is CASRFVDRVDEKLFF. DNA of the CDR3: TGTGCCAGCAGGTTCGTCGACAGGGTTGATGAAAAACTGTTTTTT.

This clone has only a few counts. The rearrangement joins TRBV3-1 (or the pseudogene TRBV3-2) to TRBJ1-1; D perhaps matches TRBD1 (6 bases). Germline V gene data show CDR1 as LGHDT and CDR2 as YNNKEL (reference sequence). The CDR3 spans 13 residues. With 3 bases removed from V and 5 bases from J, the gap between germline ends came to 10 bases. The CDR3 nucleotides are TGTGCCAGCAGCCAGGGGGCGCAAACTGAAGCTTTCTTT. Translation: CASSQGAQTEAFF.

The chain recombines TRBV29-1 with TRBJ1-1, with D unresolved. The CDR3 consists of 13 residues. Trimming removed 4 bases from V and 1 base from J, with 10 bases in between. Germline assignment: CDR1 SQVTM and CDR2 ANQGSEA. The CDR3 here is CSVGYTPNTEAFF. Here the CDR3 DNA reads TGCAGCGTTGGGTACACCCCGAACACTGAAGCTTTCTTT.

The rearrangement uses TRBV10-1 and TRBJ2-7, with a possible D match to TRBD1 (6 bases). The CDR3 has 15 amino acids. CDR1 and CDR2 from the germline V gene are WNHNN and SYGVQD (reference sequence). The V and J ends lost 2 bases and 2 bases respectively, with 13 bases between them. This CDR3 reads CASSEKGDIPYEQYV. The DNA for the CDR3 is TGCGCCAGCAGTGAGAAGGGGGACATACCCTACGAGCAGTACGTC.

CDR3: CATSESGQGNTDTQYF. CDR3 in DNA: TGTGCCACCAGTGAATCGGGACAGGGAAACACAGATACGCAGTATTTT. The V and J genes are TRBV24-1 and TRBJ2-3, with 9 bases fitting TRBD1. Unmatched junction bases numbered 6, after V lost 4 bases and J lost 2 bases. CDR1 KGHDR and CDR2 SFDVKD come from the germline V gene. CDR3 size: 16 residues.

The chain joins TRBV11-2 to TRBJ1-1; D unclear. V was clipped by 4 bases and J by 10 bases, with 10 bases between them. The CDR3 is made up of 11 amino acids. CDR1 is SGHAT and CDR2 is FQNNGV in the germline V gene. CDR3 loop: CASSSPRGAFF. For the CDR3, the DNA is TGTGCCAGCAGCTCCCCCCGAGGAGCTTTCTTT.

V gene TRBV7-8 combines with J gene TRBJ1-6; TRBD1 matches 8 bases. There are 18 residues in the CDR3. The germline CDR1 and CDR2 sequences are SGHVS and FQNEAQ. V gave up 1 base and J gave up 0 bases; unmatched junction bases: 5. The DNA of the CDR3 is TGTGCCAGCAGCTTAGTAGGGCAGGGGGCCTCCTATAATTCACCCCTCCACTTT. This encodes CASSLVGQGASYNSPLHF.

The rearrangement joins TRBV15 to TRBJ1-5, with no clear D. V was clipped by 5 bases and J by 6 bases, with 17 bases between them. CDR3 length equals 15 residues. Germline lookup yields CDR1 LNHNV and CDR2 YYDKDF (reference sequence). Here the CDR3 reads CATSPMAAGVQPQHF. The CDR3 region has the DNA TGTGCCACCAGCCCGATGGCGGCGGGTGTTCAGCCCCAGCATTTT.

V and J are TRBV5-1 and TRBJ2-2, with D perhaps TRBD2 (6 bases). The CDR3 is 14 residues long. CDR1 SGHRS and CDR2 YFSETQ come from the germline V gene. V was pared by 3 bases and J by 3 bases, with 9 bases between. Here the CDR3 reads CASSWDLDTGELFF. The CDR3 nucleotides are TGCGCCAGCAGCTGGGACTTAGACACCGGGGAGCTGTTTTTT.

This clone appeared once. The V gene is TRBV5-1, the J gene TRBJ2-5; D gene unclear. CDR3 length: 12 amino acids. Germline CDR1 SGHRS, CDR2 YFSETQ. The ends were cut back, 2 bases at V and 5 bases at J, with 7 bases in the middle. The CDR3 nucleotides read TGCGCCAGCAGCTTCAGCGAGGAGACCCAGTACTTC. It specifies CASSFSEETQYF.

CDR3 protein: CASSFSSSPLHF. CDR3 bases: TGTGCCAGCAGCTTTTCGAGCTCACCCCTCCACTTT. The chain is built from TRBV5-6 and TRBJ1-6; D not resolved. CDR3 size: 12 residues. The germline V gene has CDR1 SGHDT and CDR2 YYEEEE. Trimming pared 2 bases from V and 10 bases from J, leaving 7 bases between. The variable domain in full, with the rest retrieved from reference TRBV5-6 and TRBJ1-6, is DAGVTQSPTHLIKTRGQQVTLRCSPKSGHDTVSWYQQALGQGPQFIFQYYEEEERQRGNFPDRFSGHQFPNYSSELNVNALLLGDSALYLCASSFSSSPLHFGNGTRLTVT.

V gene TRBV2 combines with J gene TRBJ2-7, with TRBD1 identical over 7 bases. Germline V lookup: CDR1 SNHLY, CDR2 FYNNEI. The V gene end was trimmed by 7 bases and the J gene end by 3 bases; junction bases not matched to a gene: 6. This CDR3 comprises 13 residues. CDR3 DNA: TGTGCCAGCATGGGGGACAGAAACTACGAGCAGTACTTC. Encoded protein: CASMGDRNYEQYF.

This rearrangement joins TRBV5-8 to TRBJ2-7, with D maybe TRBD2 (5 bases). The germline CDR1 and CDR2 sequences are SGHTS and YDEGEE. This CDR3 has 14 residues. Trimming pared 4 bases from V and 10 bases from J, leaving 21 bases between. As DNA, the CDR3 is TGTGCCAGCAGCCCCCGGACTGGGGTGTCTTATCAGTACTTC. It codes for CASSPRTGVSYQYF.

The chain is built from TRBV12-3 or TRBV12-4 and TRBJ1-5; possible D gene TRBD1, 6 bases. The CDR3 has 13 amino acids. The ends were cut back, 3 bases at V and 7 bases at J, with 10 bases in the middle. Here the CDR3 DNA reads TGTGCCAGCAGTTTCTACAGGGACCAGCCCCAGCATTTT. It yields the protein CASSFYRDQPQHF.

V usage is TRBV5-6 and J usage is TRBJ1-4; 9 nucleotides agree with TRBD1. CDR1 is SGHDT, CDR2 YYEEEE, per germline. The CDR3 length is 15 residues. Trimming removed 4 bases from V and 5 bases from J; junction bases left unmatched: 6. The CDR3 here is CASSVPGQGNEKLFF. CDR3 in DNA: TGTGCCAGCAGCGTACCGGGACAGGGAAATGAAAAACTGTTTTTT.

This rearrangement joins TRBV4-2 to TRBJ1-6; TRBD1 is a possible D gene (5 bases). Germline lookup yields CDR1 LGHNA and CDR2 YNFKEQ. This CDR3 is built from 15 residues. The V and J ends lost 1 base and 6 bases respectively, with 10 bases between them. CDR3 bases: TGTGCCAGCAGCCAAGCAACAGGCACTAATTCACCCCTCCACTTT. This gives the protein CASSQATGTNSPLHF.

The chain is built from TRBV7-9 and TRBJ1-2; TRBD1 matches 8 bases. The CDR3 totals 15 residues. Germline CDR1 SEHNR, CDR2 FQNEAQ (reference sequence). J was trimmed by 4 bases and V by 5 bases; bases with no gene match: 9. The CDR3 DNA is TGTGCCAGCAGCCTAGGACAGGGAATGGGCTATGGCTACACCTTC. Translating it yields CASSLGQGMGYGYTF.

This clone has a count of ten or more. The rearrangement joins TRBV10-3 to TRBJ1-2, with 7 nucleotides matching TRBD1. CDR3 length equals 14 residues. Trimming cost V 5 bases and J 7 bases; bases outside gene matches: 10. Germline CDR1 and CDR2: ENHRY and SYGVKD. The CDR3 spells CAISPSVPGGGYTF. The CDR3 region has the DNA TGTGCCATCAGTCCATCAGTTCCAGGGGGTGGCTACACCTTC.

The rearrangement joins TRBV11-2 to TRBJ2-7; D is uncertain. The CDR3 runs 13 residues. Germline CDR1 SGHAT, CDR2 FQNNGV. The V end was cut by 3 bases, the J end by 1 base, with 7 bases between. CDR3 loop: CASSFLPSYEQYV. The CDR3 DNA reads TGTGCCAGCAGCTTCCTACCGTCCTACGAGCAGTACGTC.

This chain joins TRBV7-2 and TRBJ1-1; D possibly corresponds to TRBD1 (5 bases). This CDR3 has 15 amino acids. Germline loops: CDR1 SGHTA, CDR2 FQGNSA. Trimming cost V 3 bases and J 2 bases, with 13 bases left between them. The CDR3 bases are TGTGCCAGCAGCTTGGGGGGACTCCCCAACACTGAAGCTTTCTTT. This gives the protein CASSLGGLPNTEAFF. The whole variable domain, filled in from reference TRBV7-2 and TRBJ1-1, reads GAGVSQSPSNKVTEKGKDVELRCDPISGHTALYWYRQSLGQGLEFLIYFQGNSAPDKSGLPSDRFSAERTGGSVSTLTIQRTQQEDSAVYLCASSLGGLPNTEAFFGQGTRLTVV.

This clone was seen only a few times. The chain recombines TRBV6-5 with TRBJ2-7; TRBD1 is a possible D gene (5 bases). The CDR3 extends over 13 amino acids. V lost 4 bases to trimming and J lost 3 bases, with 10 bases between them. Per germline, CDR1 MNHEY and CDR2 SVGAGI. The CDR3, as DNA: TGTGCCAGCAGTTCTTCCCAGGGCTACGAGCAGTACTTC. It codes for CASSSSQGYEQYF.

On this clone itself: Germline is not matched at one junction end, which may reflect a read error. The gene calls are TRBV25-1 and TRBJ2-3, with 9 nucleotides matching TRBD2. CDR1 and CDR2 from the germline V gene are MGHDK and SYGVNS. The CDR3 is made up of 17 amino acids. CDR3 DNA: TGTGCCAGCAGTGAAGGGGGGGCTAGCGGGACCACAAATACGCAGTATTTT. As protein: CASSEGGASGTTNTQYF. Looking up the rest from reference TRBV25-1 and TRBJ2-3 gives the full variable domain: EADIYQTPRYLVIGTGKKITLECSQTMGHDKMYWYQQDPGMELHLIHYSYGVNSTEKGDLSSESTVSRIRTEHFPLTLESARPSHTSQYLCASSEGGASGTTNTQYFGPGTRLTVL.

The chain is built from TRBV9 and TRBJ2-5, with D tentatively TRBD1 (5 bases). CDR3 size: 14 residues. Germline-derived CDR1 and CDR2 are SGDLS and YYNGEE. V was cut by 3 bases and J by 7 bases, with 16 bases left in between. CDR3: CASSGQGQEGTQYF. For the CDR3, the DNA is TGTGCCAGCAGCGGTCAGGGCCAGGAAGGGACCCAGTACTTC.

This clone turned up a few times. The chain couples TRBV5-6 to TRBJ2-1; 12 nucleotides match TRBD2. CDR3 length equals 16 residues. In germline, CDR1 is SGHDT, CDR2 YYEEEE. V lost 4 bases, J lost 7 bases, and 9 bases stayed unmatched. The CDR3 loop reads CASSPGTSGYGNEQFF. In DNA form, the CDR3 reads TGTGCCAGCAGCCCCGGGACTAGCGGGTATGGGAATGAGCAGTTCTTC. Variable domain in full (rest from reference TRBV5-6 and TRBJ2-1): DAGVTQSPTHLIKTRGQQVTLRCSPKSGHDTVSWYQQALGQGPQFIFQYYEEEERQRGNFPDRFSGHQFPNYSSELNVNALLLGDSALYLCASSPGTSGYGNEQFFGPGTRLTVL.

V is TRBV5-1 and J is TRBJ2-2; 9 positions agree with TRBD1. CDR3 size: 16 residues. Germline lookup yields CDR1 SGHRS and CDR2 YFSETQ. V shed 5 bases, J shed 0 bases, and the junction held 5 bases outside the gene matches. The CDR3 is CASRAGTGSNTGELFF. CDR3 nucleotide sequence: TGCGCCAGCAGGGCCGGGACAGGGTCGAACACCGGGGAGCTGTTTTTT.

The chain recombines TRBV6-1 with TRBJ2-2; D is perhaps TRBD2 (6 bases). Germline-derived CDR1 and CDR2 are MNHNS and SASEGT. V shed 0 bases and J shed 0 bases, with 17 bases lying between them. This CDR3 is 19 amino acids long. The CDR3 sequence is CASSEASGGAFANTGELFF. The CDR3 DNA is TGTGCCAGCAGTGAAGCCTCCGGGGGAGCGTTCGCGAACACCGGGGAGCTGTTTTTT.

The rearrangement joins TRBV28 to TRBJ2-4; TRBD2 is a possible D gene (5 bases). CDR3 length equals 15 residues. Germline loops: CDR1 MDHEN, CDR2 SYDVKM. Trimming took 6 bases from V and 0 from J, leaving 12 bases between them. CDR3 loop: CASSWAGVAKNIQYF. The CDR3 DNA sequence: TGTGCCAGCAGCTGGGCCGGGGTAGCCAAAAACATTCAGTACTTC.

The chain employs TRBV10-1 and TRBJ2-7; D might be TRBD1 (6 bases). The CDR3 sequence is 13 residues long. Germline V CDR1 and CDR2: WNHNN, SYGVQD (reference sequence). Between the trimmed V and J ends, which lost 11 bases and 0 bases, there was a span of 14 bases. DNA for the CDR3: TGCGCCCGGAGGACAGCCTTCTCCTACGAGCAGTACTTC. Protein product: CARRTAFSYEQYF.